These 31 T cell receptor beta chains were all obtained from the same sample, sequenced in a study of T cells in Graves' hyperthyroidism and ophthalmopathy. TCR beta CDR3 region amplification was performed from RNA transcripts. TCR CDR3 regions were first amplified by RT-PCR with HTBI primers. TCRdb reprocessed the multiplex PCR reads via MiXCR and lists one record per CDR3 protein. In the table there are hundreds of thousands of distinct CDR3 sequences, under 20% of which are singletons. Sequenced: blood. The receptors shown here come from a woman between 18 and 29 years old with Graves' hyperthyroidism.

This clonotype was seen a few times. As DNA, the CDR3 is TGTGCCAGCAGCTGGACCGGGACAGGGGGCGTGAACGAGCAGTACTTC. Amino acids: CASSWTGTGGVNEQYF. The rearrangement joins TRBV11-1 to TRBJ2-7; 12 bases line up with TRBD1. CDR1 is SGHAT, CDR2 FQDESV, per germline (reference sequence). V shed 4 bases, J shed 5 bases, and the junction held 9 bases outside the gene matches. The CDR3 has 16 residues.

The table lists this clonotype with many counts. The CDR3 reads CASSEGPGGVEAFF. The CDR3 DNA reads TGTGCCAGCAGTGAGGGACCAGGCGGCGTTGAAGCTTTCTTT. V is TRBV2 and J is TRBJ1-1, with D maybe TRBD1 (5 bases). Per the germline V gene, CDR1 is SNHLY and CDR2 is FYNNEI. This CDR3 region has 14 residues. Trimming took off 3 bases at V and 7 bases at J, with 15 bases between the two ends.

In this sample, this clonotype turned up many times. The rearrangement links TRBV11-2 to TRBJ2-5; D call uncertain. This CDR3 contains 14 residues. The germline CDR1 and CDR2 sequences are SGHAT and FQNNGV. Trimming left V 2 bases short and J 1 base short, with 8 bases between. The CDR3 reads CASSLSPRQETQYF. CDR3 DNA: TGTGCCAGCAGCTTATCGCCACGCCAAGAGACCCAGTACTTC.

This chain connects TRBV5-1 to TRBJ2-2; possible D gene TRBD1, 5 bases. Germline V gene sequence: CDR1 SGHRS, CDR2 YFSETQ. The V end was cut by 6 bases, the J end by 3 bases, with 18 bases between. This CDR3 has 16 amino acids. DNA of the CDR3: TGCGCCAGCACGATAGGAAGGGGTGGTGACACCGGGGAGCTGTTTTTT. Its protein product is CASTIGRGGDTGELFF. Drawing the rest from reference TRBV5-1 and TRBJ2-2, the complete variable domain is KAGVTQTPRYLIKTRGQQVTLSCSPISGHRSVSWYQQTPGQGLQFLFEYFSETQRNKGNFPGRFSGRQFSNSRSEMNVSTLELGDSALYLCASTIGRGGDTGELFFGEGSRLTVL.

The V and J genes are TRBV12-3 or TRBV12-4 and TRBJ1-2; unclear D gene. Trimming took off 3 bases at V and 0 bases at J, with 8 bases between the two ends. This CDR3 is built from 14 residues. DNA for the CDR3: TGTGCCAGCAGTTTGAGGGAAGCTAACTATGGCTACACCTTC. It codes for CASSLREANYGYTF.

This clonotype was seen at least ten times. CDR3 sequence: CAIRQGGEAFF. The CDR3 nucleotides read TGTGCCATCAGACAGGGTGGGGAAGCTTTCTTT. The rearrangement joins TRBV10-3 to TRBJ1-1, with a possible D match to TRBD1 (6 bases). Germline assignment: CDR1 ENHRY and CDR2 SYGVKD. There are 11 residues in the CDR3. Trimming took 6 bases from V and 8 from J, leaving 10 bases between them.

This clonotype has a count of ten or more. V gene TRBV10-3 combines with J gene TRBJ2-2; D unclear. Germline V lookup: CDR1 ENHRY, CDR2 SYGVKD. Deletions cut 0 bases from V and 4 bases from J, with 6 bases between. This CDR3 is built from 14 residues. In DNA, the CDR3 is TGTGCCATCAGTGAGTCGAAGGGCACCGGGGAGCTGTTTTTT. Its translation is CAISESKGTGELFF.

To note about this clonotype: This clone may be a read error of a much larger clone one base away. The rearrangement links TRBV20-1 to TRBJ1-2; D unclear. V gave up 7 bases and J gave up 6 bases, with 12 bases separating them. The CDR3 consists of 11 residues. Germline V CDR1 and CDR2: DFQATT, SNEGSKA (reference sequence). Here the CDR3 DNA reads TGCAGTGTGGGCTATTTGGATGGCTACACCTTC. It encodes CSVGYLDGYTF.

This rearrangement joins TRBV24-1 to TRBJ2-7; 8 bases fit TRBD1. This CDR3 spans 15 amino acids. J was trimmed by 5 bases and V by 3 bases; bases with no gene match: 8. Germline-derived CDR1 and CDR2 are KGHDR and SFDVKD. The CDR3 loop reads CATSDPGQVPNEQYF. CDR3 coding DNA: TGTGCCACCAGTGATCCGGGACAGGTCCCCAACGAGCAGTACTTC.

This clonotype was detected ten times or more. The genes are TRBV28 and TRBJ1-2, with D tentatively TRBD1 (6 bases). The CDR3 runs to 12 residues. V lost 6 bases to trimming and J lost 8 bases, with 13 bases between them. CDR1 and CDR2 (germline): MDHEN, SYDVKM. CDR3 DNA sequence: TGTGCCAGCAGGCCGGGACACTGGGGCTACACCTTC. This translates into CASRPGHWGYTF.

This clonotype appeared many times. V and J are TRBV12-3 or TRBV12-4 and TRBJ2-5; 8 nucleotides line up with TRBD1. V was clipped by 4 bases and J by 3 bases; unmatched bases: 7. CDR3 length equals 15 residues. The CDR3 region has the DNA TGTGCCAGCAGTTCATGGACAGGGCGGGAAGAGACCCAGTACTTC. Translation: CASSSWTGREETQYF.

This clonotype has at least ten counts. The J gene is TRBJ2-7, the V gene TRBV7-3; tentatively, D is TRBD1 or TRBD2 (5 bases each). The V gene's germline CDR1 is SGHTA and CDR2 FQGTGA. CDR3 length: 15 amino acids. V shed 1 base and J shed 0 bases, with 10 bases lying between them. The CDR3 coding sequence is TGTGCCAGCAGCTTAAGAGGGGCCAGCTCCTACGAGCAGTACTTC. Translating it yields CASSLRGASSYEQYF.

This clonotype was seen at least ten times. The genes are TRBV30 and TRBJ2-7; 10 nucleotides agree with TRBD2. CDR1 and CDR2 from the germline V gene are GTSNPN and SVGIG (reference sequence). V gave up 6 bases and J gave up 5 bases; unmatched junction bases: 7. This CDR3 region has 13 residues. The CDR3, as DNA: TGTGCCTGTTCACTAGCGGGGTCCGACGAGCAGTACTTC. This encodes CACSLAGSDEQYF.

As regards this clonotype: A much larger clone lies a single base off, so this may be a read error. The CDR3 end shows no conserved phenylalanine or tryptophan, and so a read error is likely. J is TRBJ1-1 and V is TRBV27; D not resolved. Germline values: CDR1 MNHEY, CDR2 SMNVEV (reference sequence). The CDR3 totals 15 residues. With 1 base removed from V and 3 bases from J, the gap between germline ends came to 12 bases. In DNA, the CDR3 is TGTGCCAGCAGTTTATATCGGGGAGGGTACACTGAAGCTTTCCTT. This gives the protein CASSLYRGGYTEAFL.

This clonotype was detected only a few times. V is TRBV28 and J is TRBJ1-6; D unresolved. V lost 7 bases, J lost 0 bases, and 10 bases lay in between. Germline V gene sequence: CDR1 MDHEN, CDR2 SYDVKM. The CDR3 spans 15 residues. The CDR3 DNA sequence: TGTGCCAGCACCCGGCTCATCTCCTATAATTCACCCCTCCACTTT. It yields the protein CASTRLISYNSPLHF.

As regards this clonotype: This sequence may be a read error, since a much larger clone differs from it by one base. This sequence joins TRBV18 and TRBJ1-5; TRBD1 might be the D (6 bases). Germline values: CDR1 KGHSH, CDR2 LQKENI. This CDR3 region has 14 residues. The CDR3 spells CASSSNRANRPQHF. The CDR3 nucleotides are TGTGCCAGCTCATCTAACAGGGCTAATCGGCCCCAGCATTTT.

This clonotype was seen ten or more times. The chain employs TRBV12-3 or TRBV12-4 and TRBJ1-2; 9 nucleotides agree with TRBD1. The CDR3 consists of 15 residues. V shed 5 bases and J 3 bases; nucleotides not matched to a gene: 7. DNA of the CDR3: TGTGCCAGCAGTCCTTACAGGGGGCATCACTATGGCTACACCTTC. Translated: CASSPYRGHHYGYTF.

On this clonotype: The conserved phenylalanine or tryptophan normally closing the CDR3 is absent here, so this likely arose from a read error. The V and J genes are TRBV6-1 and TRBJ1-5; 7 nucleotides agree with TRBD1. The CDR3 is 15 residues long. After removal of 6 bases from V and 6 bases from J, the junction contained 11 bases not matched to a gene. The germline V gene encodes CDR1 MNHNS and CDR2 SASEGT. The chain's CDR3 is CASSQGQGVIQPQHY. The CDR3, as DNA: TGTGCCAGCAGCCAAGGTCAGGGGGTAATTCAGCCCCAGCATTAT.

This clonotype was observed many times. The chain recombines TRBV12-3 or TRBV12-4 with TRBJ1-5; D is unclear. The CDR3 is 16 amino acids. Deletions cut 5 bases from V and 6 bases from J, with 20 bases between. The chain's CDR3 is CASSPPHVRFSQPQHF. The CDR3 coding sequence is TGTGCCAGCAGTCCCCCTCATGTTAGGTTTAGTCAGCCCCAGCATTTT.

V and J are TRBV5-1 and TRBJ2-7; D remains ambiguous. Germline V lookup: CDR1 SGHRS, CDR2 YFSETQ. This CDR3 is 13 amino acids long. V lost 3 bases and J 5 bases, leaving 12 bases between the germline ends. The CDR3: CASSWLGPDEQYF. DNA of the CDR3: TGCGCCAGCAGCTGGCTAGGTCCTGACGAGCAGTACTTC.

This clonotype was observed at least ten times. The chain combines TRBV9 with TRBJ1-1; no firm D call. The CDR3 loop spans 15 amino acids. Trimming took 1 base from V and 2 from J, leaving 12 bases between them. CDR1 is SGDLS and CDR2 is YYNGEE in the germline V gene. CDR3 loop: CASSVSGGRNTEAFF. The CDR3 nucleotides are TGTGCCAGCAGCGTATCTGGTGGGAGAAACACTGAAGCTTTCTTT.

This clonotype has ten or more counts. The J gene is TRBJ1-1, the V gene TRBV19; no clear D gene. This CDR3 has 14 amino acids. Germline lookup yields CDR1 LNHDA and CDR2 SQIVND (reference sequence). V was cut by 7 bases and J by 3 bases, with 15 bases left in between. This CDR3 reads CASITRGGDTEAFF. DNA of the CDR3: TGTGCCAGTATCACACGGGGAGGAGACACTGAAGCTTTCTTT.

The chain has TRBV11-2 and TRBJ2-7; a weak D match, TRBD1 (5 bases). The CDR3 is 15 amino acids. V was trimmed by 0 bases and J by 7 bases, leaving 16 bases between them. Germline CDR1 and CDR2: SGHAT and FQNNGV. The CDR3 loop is CASSLDREVLGEQYF. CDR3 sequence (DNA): TGTGCCAGCAGCTTAGACAGGGAAGTTCTGGGGGAGCAGTACTTC.

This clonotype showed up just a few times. The CDR3 loop is CASGTGGSGYTF. CDR3 bases: TGTGCCAGCGGGACAGGGGGCTCTGGCTACACCTTC. This chain links TRBV19 with TRBJ1-2; 12 bases fit TRBD1. The V segment lost 9 bases and the J segment 7 bases; nucleotides outside the gene matches: 3. From germline, CDR1 is LNHDA and CDR2 SQIVND (reference sequence). This CDR3 is 12 amino acids long.

The CDR3 coding sequence is TGTGCCACCAGCAGATACACAGGGTTCCCGAACACCGGGGAGCTGTTTTTT. It codes for CATSRYTGFPNTGELFF. The chain is built from TRBV15 and TRBJ2-2; TRBD1 is a possible D gene (6 bases). The CDR3 extends over 17 amino acids. Germline lookup yields CDR1 LNHNV and CDR2 YYDKDF (reference sequence). Between the trimmed V and J ends, which lost 2 bases and 0 bases, there was a span of 13 bases. The complete variable domain, with remaining parts taken from reference TRBV15 and TRBJ2-2, reads DAMVIQNPRYQVTQFGKPVTLSCSQTLNHNVMYWYQQKSSQAPKLLFHYYDKDFNNEADTPDNFQSRRPNTSFCFLDIRSPGLGDTAMYLCATSRYTGFPNTGELFFGEGSRLTVL.

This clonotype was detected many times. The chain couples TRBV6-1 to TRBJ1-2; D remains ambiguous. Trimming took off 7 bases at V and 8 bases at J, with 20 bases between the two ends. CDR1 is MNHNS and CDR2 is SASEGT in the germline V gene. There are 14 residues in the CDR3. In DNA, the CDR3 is TGTGCCAGCAACCCCCCGGGAGGGCTGGGAGGCTACACCTTC. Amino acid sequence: CASNPPGGLGGYTF.

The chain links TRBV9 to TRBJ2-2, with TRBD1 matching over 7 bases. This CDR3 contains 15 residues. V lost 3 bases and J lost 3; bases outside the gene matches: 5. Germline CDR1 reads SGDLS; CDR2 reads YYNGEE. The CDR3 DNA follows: TGTGCCAGCAGCGCAAGAACAGGGGACACCGGGGAGCTGTTTTTT. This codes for CASSARTGDTGELFF. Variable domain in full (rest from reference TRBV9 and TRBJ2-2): DSGVTQTPKHLITATGQRVTLRCSPRSGDLSVYWYQQSLDQGLQFLIQYYNGEERAKGNILERFSAQQFPDLHSELNLSSLELGDSALYFCASSARTGDTGELFFGEGSRLTVL.

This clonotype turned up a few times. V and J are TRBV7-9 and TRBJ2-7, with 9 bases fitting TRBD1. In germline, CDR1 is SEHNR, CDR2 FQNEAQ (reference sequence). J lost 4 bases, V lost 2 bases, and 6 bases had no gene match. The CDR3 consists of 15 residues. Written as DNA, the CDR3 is TGTGCCAGCAGCTTAAGGGGGACAGGGAGTTACGAGCAGTACTTC. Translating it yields CASSLRGTGSYEQYF. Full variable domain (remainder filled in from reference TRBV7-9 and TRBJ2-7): DTGVSQNPRHKITKRGQNVTFRCDPISEHNRLYWYRQTLGQGPEFLTYFQNEAQLEKSRLLSDRFSAERPKGSFSTLEIQRTEQGDSAMYLCASSLRGTGSYEQYFGPGTRLTVT.

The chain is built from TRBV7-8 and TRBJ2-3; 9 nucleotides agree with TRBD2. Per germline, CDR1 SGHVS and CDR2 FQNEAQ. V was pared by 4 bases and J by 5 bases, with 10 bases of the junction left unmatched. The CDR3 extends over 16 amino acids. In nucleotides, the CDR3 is TGTGCCAGCAGCTCCCGGCCGGGACTAGCTGTAGATACGCAGTATTTT. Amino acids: CASSSRPGLAVDTQYF. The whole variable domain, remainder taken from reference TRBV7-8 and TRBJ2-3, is GAGVSQSPRYKVAKRGQDVALRCDPISGHVSLFWYQQALGQGPEFLTYFQNEAQLDKSGLPSDRFFAERPEGSVSTLKIQRTQQEDSAVYLCASSSRPGLAVDTQYFGPGTRLTVL.

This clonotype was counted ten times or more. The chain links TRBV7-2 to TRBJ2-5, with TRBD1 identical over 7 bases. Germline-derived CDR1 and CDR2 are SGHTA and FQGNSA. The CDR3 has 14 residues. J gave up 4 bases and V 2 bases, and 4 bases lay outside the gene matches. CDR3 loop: CASSLLGQRETQYF. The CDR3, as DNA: TGTGCCAGCAGCTTACTGGGACAGAGAGAGACCCAGTACTTC.

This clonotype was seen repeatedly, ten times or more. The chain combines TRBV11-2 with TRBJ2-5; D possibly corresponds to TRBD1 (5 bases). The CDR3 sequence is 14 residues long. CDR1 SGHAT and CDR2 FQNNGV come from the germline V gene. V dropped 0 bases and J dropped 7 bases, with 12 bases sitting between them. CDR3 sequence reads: CASSLDPQGGTQYF. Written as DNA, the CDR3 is TGTGCCAGCAGCTTAGATCCGCAGGGCGGGACCCAGTACTTC.